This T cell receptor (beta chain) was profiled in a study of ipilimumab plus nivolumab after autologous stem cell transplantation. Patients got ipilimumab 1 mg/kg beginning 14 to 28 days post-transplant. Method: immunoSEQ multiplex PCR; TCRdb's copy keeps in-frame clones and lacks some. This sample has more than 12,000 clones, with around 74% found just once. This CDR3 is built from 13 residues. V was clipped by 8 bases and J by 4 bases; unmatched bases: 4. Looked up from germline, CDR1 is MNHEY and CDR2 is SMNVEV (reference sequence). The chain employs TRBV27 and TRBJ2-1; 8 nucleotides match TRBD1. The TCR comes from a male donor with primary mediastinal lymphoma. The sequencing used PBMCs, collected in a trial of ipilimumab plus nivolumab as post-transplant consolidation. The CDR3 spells CASRQGPYNEQFF. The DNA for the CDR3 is TGTGCCAGCCGACAGGGGCCTTACAATGAGCAGTTCTTC.